This T cell receptor beta chain was recorded in a study of vaccination effects on CD4 cells after COVID-19. This clone was recorded a few times. Its antigen is currently unknown. V gave up 5 bases and J gave up 0 bases, with 16 bases separating them. The CDR3 length is 16 residues. Per germline, CDR1 MNHEY and CDR2 SVGEGT. ViraFEST assay sequencing came after antigen-specific CD4+ T cells were expanded with viral peptide pools. When around ten days of culture had elapsed, CD4+ T cells were isolated. Vaccine administered to participants consisted of two doses of either BNT162b2 or mRNA-1273. Each vaccine recipient was nucleocapsid antibody negative and had no prior SARS-CoV-2 infection. Measured with immunoSEQ multiplex PCR; TCRdb has only the in-frame clones, and not every one. In the table there are fewer than 30,000 clones, around 70% of which are singletons.

The chain joins TRBV6-2 or TRBV6-3 to TRBJ1-2; D gene unclear. The receptor comes from a human donor who received a COVID-19 vaccine. Sequencing used CD4+ T cells from PBMCs cultured with SARS-CoV-2 spike peptides, obtained after COVID-19 vaccination. The CDR3 DNA follows: TGTGCCAGCAGTCGCACCCAGAGGATGACTAACTATGGCTACACCTTC. This codes for CASSRTQRMTNYGYTF.